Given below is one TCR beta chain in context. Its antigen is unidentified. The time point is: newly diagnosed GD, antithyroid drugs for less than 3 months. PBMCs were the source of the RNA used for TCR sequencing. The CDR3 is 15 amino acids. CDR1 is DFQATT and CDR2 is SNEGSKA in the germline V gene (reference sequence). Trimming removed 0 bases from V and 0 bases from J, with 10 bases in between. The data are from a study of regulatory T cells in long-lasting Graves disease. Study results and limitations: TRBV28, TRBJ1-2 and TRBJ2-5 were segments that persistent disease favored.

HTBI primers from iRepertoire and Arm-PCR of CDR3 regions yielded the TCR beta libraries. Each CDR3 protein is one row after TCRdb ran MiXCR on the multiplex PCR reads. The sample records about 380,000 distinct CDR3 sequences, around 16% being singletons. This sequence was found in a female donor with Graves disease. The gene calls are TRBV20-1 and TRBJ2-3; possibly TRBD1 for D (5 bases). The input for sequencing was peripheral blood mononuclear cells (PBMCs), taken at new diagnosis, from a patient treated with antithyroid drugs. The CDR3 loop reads CSARDDSSSTDTQYF. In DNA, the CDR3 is TGCAGTGCTAGAGATGACAGCTCTAGCACAGATACGCAGTATTTT.